This T cell receptor beta chain came from a study of Ad26.COV2.S vaccination and SARS-CoV-2 variants. In the study overall: In the study, Ad26.COV2.S was injected intramuscularly once, or twice 56 days apart. Study-level findings and limits: The study found similar non-spike TCR breadth in vaccine and placebo recipients. Assessments of TCR breadth and depth may have underestimated the total T cell responses.

TCRdb's copy holds only in-frame clones and misses some; the assay was immunoSEQ multiplex PCR. The data contain about 420,000 clones, roughly 90% of them singletons. Concerning this clone itself: The antigen is not known.

Treatment meaning: about 20 received Ad26.COV2.S at low or high dose, single or two shots; about 5 received placebo; per-sample allocation not given. The investigators took samples on day 63 after the first vaccine or placebo injection. The donor's status was that of an adult aged 18-55 years in Boston. This CDR3 is 14 amino acids long. With 5 bases removed from V and 5 bases from J, the gap between germline ends came to 13 bases. Germline values: CDR1 MDHEN, CDR2 SYDVKM. The chain recombines TRBV28 with TRBJ2-1; D is ambiguous. The receptor comes from a person aged 18-60 years who received the Ad26.COV2.S COVID-19 vaccine or a placebo. Sequencing used peripheral blood, obtained in a trial of Ad26.COV2.S vaccine versus placebo. CDR3 region: CASSPHPYNNEQFF. CDR3 bases: TGTGCCAGCAGTCCCCACCCCTACAACAATGAGCAGTTCTTC. Full variable domain (rest looked up from reference TRBV28 and TRBJ2-1): DVKVTQSSRYLVKRTGEKVFLECVQDMDHENMFWYRQDPGLGLRLIYFSYDVKMKEKGDIPEGYSVSREKKERFSLILESASTNQTSMYLCASSPHPYNNEQFFGPGTRLTVL.